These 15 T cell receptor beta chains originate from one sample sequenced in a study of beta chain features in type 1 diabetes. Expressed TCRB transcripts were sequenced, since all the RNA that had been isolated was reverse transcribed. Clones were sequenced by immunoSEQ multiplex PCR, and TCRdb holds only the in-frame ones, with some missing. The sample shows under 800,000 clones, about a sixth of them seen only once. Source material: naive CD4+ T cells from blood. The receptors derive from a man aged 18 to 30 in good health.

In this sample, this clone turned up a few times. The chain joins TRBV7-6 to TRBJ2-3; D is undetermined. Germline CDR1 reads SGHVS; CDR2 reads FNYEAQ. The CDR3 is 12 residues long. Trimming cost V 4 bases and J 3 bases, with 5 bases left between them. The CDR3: CASSSRTDTQYF. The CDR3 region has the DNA TGTGCCAGCAGCTCTCGGACAGATACGCAGTATTTT. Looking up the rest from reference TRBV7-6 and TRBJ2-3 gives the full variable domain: GAGVSQSPRYKVTKRGQDVALRCDPISGHVSLYWYRQALGQGPEFLTYFNYEAQQDKSGLPNDRFSAERPEGSISTLTIQRTEQRDSAMYRCASSSRTDTQYFGPGTRLTVL.

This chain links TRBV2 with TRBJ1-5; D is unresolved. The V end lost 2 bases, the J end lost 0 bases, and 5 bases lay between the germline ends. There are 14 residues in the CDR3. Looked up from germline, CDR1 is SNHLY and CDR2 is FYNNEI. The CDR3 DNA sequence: TGTGCCAGCAGTGAACGGAGTAGCAATCAGCCCCAGCATTTT. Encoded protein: CASSERSSNQPQHF.

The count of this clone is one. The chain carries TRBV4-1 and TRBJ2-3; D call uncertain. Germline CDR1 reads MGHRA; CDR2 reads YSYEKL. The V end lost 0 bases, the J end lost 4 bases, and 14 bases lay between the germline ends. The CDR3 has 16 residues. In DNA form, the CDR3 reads TGCGCCAGCAGCCAAGAGCCCTCCCCGGTCGCAGATACGCAGTATTTT. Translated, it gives CASSQEPSPVADTQYF.

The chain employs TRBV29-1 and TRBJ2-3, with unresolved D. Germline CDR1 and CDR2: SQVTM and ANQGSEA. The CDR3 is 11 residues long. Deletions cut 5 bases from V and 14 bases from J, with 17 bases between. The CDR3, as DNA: TGCAGCGTTCACGTGGGCACTCCATCGTATTTT. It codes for CSVHVGTPSYF.

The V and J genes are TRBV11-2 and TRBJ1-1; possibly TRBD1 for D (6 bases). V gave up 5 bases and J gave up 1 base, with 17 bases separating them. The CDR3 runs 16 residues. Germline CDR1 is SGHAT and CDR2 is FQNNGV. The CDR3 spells CASSQGWTDRNTEAFF. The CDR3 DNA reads TGTGCCAGCAGCCAGGGATGGACAGACCGGAACACTGAAGCTTTCTTT.

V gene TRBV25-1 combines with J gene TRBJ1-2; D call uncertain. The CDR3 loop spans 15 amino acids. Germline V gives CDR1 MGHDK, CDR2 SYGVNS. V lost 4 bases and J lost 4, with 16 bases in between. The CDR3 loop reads CASSGLGRVPYGYTF. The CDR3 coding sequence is TGTGCCAGCAGTGGCCTCGGTAGGGTGCCCTATGGCTACACCTTC.

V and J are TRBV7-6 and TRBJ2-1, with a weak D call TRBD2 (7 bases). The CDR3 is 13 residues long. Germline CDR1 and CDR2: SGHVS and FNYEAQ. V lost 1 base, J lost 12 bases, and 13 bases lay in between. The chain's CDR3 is CASSLELRGGQFF. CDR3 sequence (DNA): TGTGCCAGCAGCTTAGAATTGAGGGGGGGGCAGTTCTTC. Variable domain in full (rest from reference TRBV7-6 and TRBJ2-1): GAGVSQSPRYKVTKRGQDVALRCDPISGHVSLYWYRQALGQGPEFLTYFNYEAQQDKSGLPNDRFSAERPEGSISTLTIQRTEQRDSAMYRCASSLELRGGQFFGPGTRLTVL.

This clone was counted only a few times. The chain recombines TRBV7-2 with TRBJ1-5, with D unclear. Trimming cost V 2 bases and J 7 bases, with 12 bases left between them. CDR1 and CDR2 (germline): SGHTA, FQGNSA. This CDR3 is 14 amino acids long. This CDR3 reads CASSLLWGEQPQHF. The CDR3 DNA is TGTGCCAGCAGCTTATTATGGGGAGAGCAGCCCCAGCATTTT.

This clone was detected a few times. The CDR3: CASSPKDEWGGPQHF. As DNA, the CDR3 is TGCGCCAGCAGCCCAAAAGACGAGTGGGGAGGGCCCCAGCATTTT. V and J are TRBV4-3 and TRBJ1-5; no clear D. Trimming took off 4 bases at V and 9 bases at J, with 19 bases between the two ends. Germline CDR1 reads LGHNA; CDR2 reads YSLEER. There are 15 residues in the CDR3.

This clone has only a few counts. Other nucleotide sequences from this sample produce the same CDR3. CDR3 amino acids: CASSPGQGNTEAFF. DNA for the CDR3: TGTGCCAGCTCCCCGGGACAGGGGAACACTGAAGCTTTCTTT. The genes are TRBV18 and TRBJ1-1, with 9 bases that match TRBD1. Germline CDR1 reads KGHSH; CDR2 reads LQKENI. V lost 6 bases, J lost 1 base, and 3 bases stayed unmatched. The CDR3 runs 14 residues.

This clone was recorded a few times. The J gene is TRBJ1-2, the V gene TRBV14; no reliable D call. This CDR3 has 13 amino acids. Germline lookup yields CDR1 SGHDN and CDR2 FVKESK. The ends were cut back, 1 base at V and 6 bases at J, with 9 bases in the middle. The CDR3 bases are TGTGCCAGCAGCCAAGTAGGTTTCCATGGCTACACCTTC. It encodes CASSQVGFHGYTF.

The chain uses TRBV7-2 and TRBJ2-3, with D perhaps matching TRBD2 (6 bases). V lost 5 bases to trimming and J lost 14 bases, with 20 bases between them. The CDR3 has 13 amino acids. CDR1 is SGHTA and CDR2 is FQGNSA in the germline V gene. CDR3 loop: CASSPRRAGLRYF. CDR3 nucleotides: TGTGCCAGCAGCCCCCGGCGGGCGGGGTTGAGGTATTTT.

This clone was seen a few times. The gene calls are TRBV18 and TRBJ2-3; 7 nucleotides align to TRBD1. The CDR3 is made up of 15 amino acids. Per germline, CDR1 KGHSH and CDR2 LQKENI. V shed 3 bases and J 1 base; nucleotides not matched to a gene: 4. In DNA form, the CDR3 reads TGTGCCAGCTCACCCCAGGGACAGCGCACAGATACGCAGTATTTT. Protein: CASSPQGQRTDTQYF.

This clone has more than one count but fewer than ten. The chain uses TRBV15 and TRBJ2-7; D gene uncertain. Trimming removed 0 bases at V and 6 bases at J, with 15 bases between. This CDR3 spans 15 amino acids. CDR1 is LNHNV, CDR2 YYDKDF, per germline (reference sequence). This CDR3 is CATSRDRARSGEQYF. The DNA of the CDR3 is TGTGCCACCAGCAGAGATCGGGCCCGATCGGGCGAGCAGTACTTC.

The CDR3, as DNA: TGTGCCAGCAGCTTAAGGGCGGGGAATGAGCAGTTCTTC. Encoded protein: CASSLRAGNEQFF. This sequence joins TRBV7-9 and TRBJ2-1, with a tentative D call TRBD2 (6 bases). Germline V lookup: CDR1 SEHNR, CDR2 FQNEAQ (reference sequence). This CDR3 spans 13 amino acids. The V and J ends lost 2 bases and 7 bases respectively, with 9 bases between them. The variable domain in full, with the rest retrieved from reference TRBV7-9 and TRBJ2-1, is DTGVSQNPRHKITKRGQNVTFRCDPISEHNRLYWYRQTLGQGPEFLTYFQNEAQLEKSRLLSDRFSAERPKGSFSTLEIQRTEQGDSAMYLCASSLRAGNEQFFGPGTRLTVL.